Each of the 5 T cell receptor beta chains below was sequenced from the same sample in a study of shared clonotypes between healthy human individuals. Naive CD8 cells, CD45RO-negative and positively selected for CCR7, excluded terminally differentiated effector memory CD45RA+ cells. TCRdb's copy holds only in-frame clones and misses some; the assay was immunoSEQ multiplex PCR. The data show more than 550,000 clones, with approximately 90% seen just once and about a quarter held by the top ten. Source material: naive CD8+ T cells sorted from blood. These TCRs come from a man aged 25 to 40 in good health.

CDR3 in amino acids: CASSYELFEKLFF. CDR3 nucleotides: TGTGCCAGCAGCTACGAACTGTTTGAAAAACTGTTTTTT. This chain connects TRBV14 to TRBJ1-4; D not certain. This CDR3 is 13 amino acids long. Germline CDR1 SGHDN, CDR2 FVKESK. Trimming left V 5 bases short and J 7 bases short, with 11 bases between. Based on the CDR3 plus reference TRBV14 and TRBJ1-4, the full variable domain is EAGVTQFPSHSVIEKGQTVTLRCDPISGHDNLYWYRRVMGKEIKFLLHFVKESKQDESGMPNNRFLAERTGGTYSTLKVQPAELEDSGVYFCASSYELFEKLFFGSGTQLSVL.

CDR3 amino acids: CASSLYNQPQHF. CDR3 bases: TGTGCCAGCAGTTTATATAATCAGCCCCAGCATTTT. The chain uses TRBV27 and TRBJ1-5, with D unresolved. CDR3 length: 12 residues. V lost 1 base, J lost 4 bases, and 2 bases lay in between. From germline, CDR1 is MNHEY and CDR2 SMNVEV (reference sequence).

The chain combines TRBV29-1 with TRBJ2-7, with D unresolved. The germline gives CDR1 SQVTM, CDR2 ANQGSEA. Deletions cut 3 bases from V and 3 bases from J, with 12 bases between. This CDR3 contains 13 residues. The CDR3 DNA reads as TGCAGCGTTGAGTGGGTTGGTGACTACGAGCAGTACTTC. It translates to CSVEWVGDYEQYF.

This rearrangement joins TRBV29-1 to TRBJ2-7; D unresolved. The CDR3 length is 11 residues. V was trimmed by 2 bases and J by 5 bases, leaving 7 bases between them. Germline V gene sequence: CDR1 SQVTM, CDR2 ANQGSEA. The CDR3 here is CSVESWDEQYF. The CDR3 bases are TGCAGCGTTGAATCCTGGGACGAGCAGTACTTC.

V is TRBV5-6 and J is TRBJ2-5, with 11 bases that match TRBD1. V trimming: 4 bases; J trimming: 3 bases; junction bases outside the gene matches: 8. The CDR3 runs to 16 residues. Germline loops: CDR1 SGHDT, CDR2 YYEEEE. The CDR3 is CASSPVRTGGKETQYF. CDR3 sequence (DNA): TGTGCCAGCAGCCCGGTGAGGACAGGGGGCAAAGAGACCCAGTACTTC.